This TCR beta chain was sequenced in a study of blood T cell repertoires in COVID-19. At the level of the study: The origin of the acute and convalescent COVID-19 samples was the United States, Italy and Spain. Nucleic acid was either cDNA or gDNA, and it came from T cells, B-cell-depleted T cells, or PBMCs.

Deletions cut 7 bases from V and 2 bases from J, with 12 bases between. Looked up from germline, CDR1 is SQVTM and CDR2 is ANQGSEA. The CDR3 runs to 12 residues. In the original analysis: Amplifying reference gene primers gave estimates of nucleated cell counts. The method was immunoSEQ multiplex PCR; TCRdb's version includes in-frame clones alone and lacks a portion of them. V and J calls and clone size are as listed in that table; D and trimming were resolved from the DNA. The sample includes around 150,000 clones, 78% of them seen just once. This clonotype was sampled from a man in his 60s who had recovered from COVID-19. The specimen sequenced was peripheral blood. The chain uses TRBV29-1 and TRBJ2-7; D is perhaps TRBD1 (5 bases). The DNA for the CDR3 is TGCAGCGCCTACAGGTCCCCCTACGAGCAGTACTTC. Its protein is CSAYRSPYEQYF.